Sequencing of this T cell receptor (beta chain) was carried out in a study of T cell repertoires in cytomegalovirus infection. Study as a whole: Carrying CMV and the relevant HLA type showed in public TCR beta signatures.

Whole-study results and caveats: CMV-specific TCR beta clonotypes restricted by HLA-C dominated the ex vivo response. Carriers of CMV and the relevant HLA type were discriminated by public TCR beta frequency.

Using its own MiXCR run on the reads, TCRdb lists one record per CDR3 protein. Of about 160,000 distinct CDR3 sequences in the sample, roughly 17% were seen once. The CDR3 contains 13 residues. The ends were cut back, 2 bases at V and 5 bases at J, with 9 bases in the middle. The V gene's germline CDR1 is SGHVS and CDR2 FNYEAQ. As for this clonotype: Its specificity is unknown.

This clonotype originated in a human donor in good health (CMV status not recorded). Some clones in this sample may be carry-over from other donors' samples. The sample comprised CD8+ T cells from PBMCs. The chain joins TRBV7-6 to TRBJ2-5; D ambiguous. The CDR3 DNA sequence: TGTGCCAGCAGCTTAAATACCCTGGAGACCCAGTACTTC. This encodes CASSLNTLETQYF.